The sequence of this TCR beta chain was determined in a study of identical twins. TCRdb re-analysed the 5' RACE reads in MiXCR, keeping a single row per CDR3 protein. This sample has roughly 470,000 distinct CDR3 sequences, with around an eighth found just once. There are 14 residues in the CDR3. The V gene end was trimmed by 5 bases and the J gene end by 6 bases; junction bases not matched to a gene: 5. Per the germline V gene, CDR1 is SGHTA and CDR2 is FQGNSA. The same data also contributed to another study, on yellow fever vaccine responses in identical twins.

Sequenced material: CD4+ T cells sorted from blood. The chain combines TRBV7-2 with TRBJ2-1; TRBD1 aligns across 9 bases. The sequence was collected from a woman under 30 in good health. CDR3 in DNA: TGTGCCAGCAGCCCGGGACAGGGTGCCAATGAGCAGTTCTTC. Translating gives CASSPGQGANEQFF.